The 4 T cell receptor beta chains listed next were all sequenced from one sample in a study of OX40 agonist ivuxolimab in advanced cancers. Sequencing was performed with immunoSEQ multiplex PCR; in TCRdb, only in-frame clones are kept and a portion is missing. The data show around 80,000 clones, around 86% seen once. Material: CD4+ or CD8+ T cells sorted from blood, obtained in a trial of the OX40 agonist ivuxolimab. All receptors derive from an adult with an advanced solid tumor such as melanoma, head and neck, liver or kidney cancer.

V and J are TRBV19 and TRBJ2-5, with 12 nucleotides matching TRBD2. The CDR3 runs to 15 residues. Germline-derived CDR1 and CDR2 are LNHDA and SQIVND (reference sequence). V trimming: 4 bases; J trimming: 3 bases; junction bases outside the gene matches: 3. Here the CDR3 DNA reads TGTGCCAGTAGTAGGACTAGCGGGGAGAAAGAGACCCAGTACTTC. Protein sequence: CASSRTSGEKETQYF.

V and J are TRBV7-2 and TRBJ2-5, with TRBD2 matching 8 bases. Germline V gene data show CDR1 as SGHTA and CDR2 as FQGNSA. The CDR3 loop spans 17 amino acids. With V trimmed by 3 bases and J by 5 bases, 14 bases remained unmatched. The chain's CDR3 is CASSFDTGTSVQETQYF. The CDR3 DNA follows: TGTGCCAGCAGCTTTGATACCGGGACTAGTGTACAGGAGACCCAGTACTTC.

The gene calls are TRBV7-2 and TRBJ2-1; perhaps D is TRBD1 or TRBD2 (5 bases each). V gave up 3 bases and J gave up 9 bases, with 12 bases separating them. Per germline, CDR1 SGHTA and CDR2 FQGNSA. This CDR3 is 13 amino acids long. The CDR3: CASSFPTRGEQFF. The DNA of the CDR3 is TGTGCCAGCAGCTTTCCGACGAGGGGTGAGCAGTTCTTC.

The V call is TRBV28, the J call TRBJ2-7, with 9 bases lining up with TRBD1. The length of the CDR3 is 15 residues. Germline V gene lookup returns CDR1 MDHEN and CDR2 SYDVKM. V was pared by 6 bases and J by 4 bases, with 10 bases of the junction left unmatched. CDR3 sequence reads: CASRSPGTGRYEQYF. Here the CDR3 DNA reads TGTGCCAGCAGGTCACCCGGGACAGGGCGATACGAGCAGTACTTC.